The 19 T cell receptor beta chains below come from one sample, sequenced in a study of tumor-infiltrating lymphocytes in localized non-small cell lung cancer. TCRdb's copy holds only in-frame clones and misses some; the assay was immunoSEQ multiplex PCR. Here the sample spans more than 15,000 clones, 60% to 85% being singletons. Sequenced material: lung tumor tissue. The receptors shown here come from a human donor with non-small cell lung cancer.

The chain recombines TRBV7-8 with TRBJ2-1; the match to TRBD2 covers 9 bases. Germline V CDR1 and CDR2: SGHVS, FQNEAQ. CDR3 length equals 15 residues. Trimming removed 5 bases from V and 5 bases from J; junction bases left unmatched: 7. In DNA form, the CDR3 reads TGTGCCAGCAGCCCGCGGGGGGGAATCAACAATGAGCAGTTCTTC. This gives the protein CASSPRGGINNEQFF. Looking up the rest from reference TRBV7-8 and TRBJ2-1 gives the full variable domain: GAGVSQSPRYKVAKRGQDVALRCDPISGHVSLFWYQQALGQGPEFLTYFQNEAQLDKSGLPSDRFFAERPEGSVSTLKIQRTQQEDSAVYLCASSPRGGINNEQFFGPGTRLTVL.

V gene TRBV7-6 combines with J gene TRBJ1-2, with 7 positions matching TRBD1. Germline-derived CDR1 and CDR2 are SGHVS and FNYEAQ. V lost 3 bases and J lost 6; bases outside the gene matches: 7. CDR3 size: 14 residues. The CDR3 nucleotides are TGTGCCAGCAGCTTGGGGCCGACAGGGAATGGCTACACCTTC. This sequence encodes CASSLGPTGNGYTF. Full variable domain (remainder filled in from reference TRBV7-6 and TRBJ1-2): GAGVSQSPRYKVTKRGQDVALRCDPISGHVSLYWYRQALGQGPEFLTYFNYEAQQDKSGLPNDRFSAERPEGSISTLTIQRTEQRDSAMYRCASSLGPTGNGYTFGSGTRLTVV.

V usage is TRBV7-2 and J usage is TRBJ2-1; D gene ambiguous. The CDR3 covers 11 residues. Germline lookup yields CDR1 SGHTA and CDR2 FQGNSA. Trimming shortened V by 5 bases and J by 9 bases, and 8 bases separated the two germline ends. The chain's CDR3 is CASSPLGEQFF. The CDR3 DNA follows: TGTGCCAGCAGCCCCCTGGGTGAGCAGTTCTTC.

V gene TRBV5-1 combines with J gene TRBJ1-1; D remains ambiguous. This CDR3 has 12 residues. Per germline, CDR1 SGHRS and CDR2 YFSETQ. V was cut by 3 bases and J by 3 bases, with 6 bases left in between. The DNA of the CDR3 is TGCGCCAGCAGCTCGGGCTACACTGAAGCTTTCTTT. Protein product: CASSSGYTEAFF.

This clone is a singleton in its sample. The chain recombines TRBV7-6 with TRBJ2-3; the match to TRBD2 covers 14 bases. There are 20 residues in the CDR3. Germline CDR1 SGHVS, CDR2 FNYEAQ. V was pared by 3 bases and J by 2 bases, with 13 bases of the junction left unmatched. CDR3: CASSLGLAGELPYFTDTQYF. The CDR3 nucleotides are TGTGCCAGCAGCTTGGGACTAGCGGGAGAACTTCCATACTTCACAGATACGCAGTATTTT.

V is TRBV7-9 and J is TRBJ1-2; D is unresolved. In germline, CDR1 is SEHNR, CDR2 FQNEAQ (reference sequence). The CDR3 has 12 residues. With 1 base removed from V and 4 bases from J, the gap between germline ends came to 4 bases. The CDR3 coding sequence is TGTGCCAGCAGCTTAGACAGCTATGGCTACACCTTC. Translation gives CASSLDSYGYTF.

Only a few counts were recorded for this clone. The chain is built from TRBV27 and TRBJ2-2; D is unclear. The CDR3 length is 13 residues. V gave up 8 bases and J gave up 1 base, with 8 bases separating them. Germline loops: CDR1 MNHEY, CDR2 SMNVEV (reference sequence). The CDR3 protein is CASGVMNTGELFF. The CDR3 DNA reads as TGTGCCAGCGGCGTAATGAACACCGGGGAGCTGTTTTTT.

The rearrangement links TRBV10-2 to TRBJ2-3; TRBD2 is a possible D gene (5 bases). V was pared by 3 bases and J by 5 bases, with 6 bases between. CDR3 size: 12 residues. Germline V CDR1 and CDR2: WSHSY, SAAADI. The CDR3 DNA reads TGCGCCAGCAGTGAAGGAGGAGATACGCAGTATTTT. It specifies CASSEGGDTQYF.

The chain has TRBV4-2 and TRBJ2-7; possibly TRBD2 for D (6 bases). CDR3 length: 15 residues. V was trimmed by 1 base and J by 7 bases, leaving 17 bases between them. Germline CDR1 LGHNA, CDR2 YNFKEQ. The CDR3 loop is CASSQGSGRDLEQYF. In DNA form, the CDR3 reads TGTGCCAGCAGCCAAGGGTCCGGCCGGGACTTAGAGCAGTACTTC.

The chain combines TRBV5-4 with TRBJ2-5, with 8 positions matching TRBD1. Germline V gene data show CDR1 as SGHNT and CDR2 as YYREEE (reference sequence). This CDR3 comprises 14 residues. After removal of 1 base from V and 3 bases from J, the junction contained 2 bases not matched to a gene. For the CDR3, the DNA is TGTGCCAGCAGCTTGACAGGGGGAGAAGAGACCCAGTACTTC. Its translation: CASSLTGGEETQYF.

The CDR3 nucleotides are TGTGCCTGGACTAGCGGGGGGGCCAGGGAGCAGTACTTC. This encodes CAWTSGGAREQYF. The V call is TRBV30, the J call TRBJ2-7; 12 positions agree with TRBD2. The CDR3 spans 13 residues. Germline CDR1 reads GTSNPN; CDR2 reads SVGIG (reference sequence). V gave up 4 bases and J gave up 7 bases; unmatched junction bases: 5.

The rearrangement uses TRBV19 and TRBJ2-7; tentative D call: TRBD1 (6 bases). V was pared by 8 bases and J by 1 base, with 15 bases between. Per the germline V gene, CDR1 is LNHDA and CDR2 is SQIVND (reference sequence). The CDR3 spans 14 residues. CDR3 DNA sequence: TGTGCCAGTTCCACAGGGCACGAATCCTACGAGCAGTACTTC. Translating it yields CASSTGHESYEQYF.

CDR3 bases: TGTGCCAGTAGAGATAGCAATCAGCCCCAGCATTTT. Translated: CASRDSNQPQHF. The chain recombines TRBV19 with TRBJ1-5; D gene unclear. V was shortened by 6 bases and J by 0 bases, with 3 bases between the two germline ends. CDR1 is LNHDA, CDR2 SQIVND, per germline (reference sequence). There are 12 residues in the CDR3.

The chain combines TRBV5-1 with TRBJ2-6; D unresolved. V lost 4 bases and J lost 1, with 12 bases in between. Looked up from germline, CDR1 is SGHRS and CDR2 is YFSETQ. The CDR3 contains 16 residues. CDR3 sequence (DNA): TGCGCCAGCAGCCCCGGAGCAGCTTCTGGGGCCAACGTCCTGACTTTC. Protein sequence: CASSPGAASGANVLTF.

This chain connects TRBV20-1 to TRBJ2-4; D unresolved. CDR1 and CDR2 (germline): DFQATT, SNEGSKA (reference sequence). V was trimmed by 3 bases and J by 8 bases, leaving 8 bases between them. The length of the CDR3 is 11 residues. The CDR3 reads CSASLQDIQYF. The CDR3 bases are TGCAGTGCTAGTTTGCAGGACATTCAGTACTTC.

This sequence joins TRBV5-8 and TRBJ1-2, with 8 bases aligning to TRBD1. J gave up 4 bases and V 2 bases, and 4 bases lay outside the gene matches. CDR1 is SGHTS, CDR2 YDEGEE, per germline. CDR3 length: 14 amino acids. The CDR3, as DNA: TGTGCCAGCAGCTTCAGGGGGCGCGGCTATGGCTACACCTTC. This gives the protein CASSFRGRGYGYTF.

The chain is built from TRBV27 and TRBJ1-2; 8 bases match TRBD1. The CDR3 spans 17 residues. Germline loops: CDR1 MNHEY, CDR2 SMNVEV (reference sequence). Trimming removed 3 bases from V and 6 bases from J; junction bases left unmatched: 15. The CDR3 DNA is TGTGCCAGCAGTTTCTTCCCAGGACAGGGTTCATTGAATGGCTACACCTTC. As protein: CASSFFPGQGSLNGYTF.

The genes are TRBV6-1 and TRBJ2-3, with D hard to call. Germline V gene lookup returns CDR1 MNHNS and CDR2 SASEGT. This CDR3 spans 13 amino acids. V was pared by 0 bases and J by 5 bases, with 6 bases between. The CDR3 region has the DNA TGTGCCAGCAGTGAAGCTTGGGTAGATACGCAGTATTTT. It yields the protein CASSEAWVDTQYF.

This clone is termed medium-sized. The chain couples TRBV10-3 to TRBJ2-2; D may match TRBD1 or TRBD2 (5 bases each). Germline V lookup: CDR1 ENHRY, CDR2 SYGVKD. The V end was cut by 6 bases, the J end by 5 bases, with 10 bases between. The CDR3 extends over 13 amino acids. CDR3 residues: CAIRGDDTGELFF. DNA for the CDR3: TGTGCCATCAGGGGGGACGATACCGGGGAGCTGTTTTTT.